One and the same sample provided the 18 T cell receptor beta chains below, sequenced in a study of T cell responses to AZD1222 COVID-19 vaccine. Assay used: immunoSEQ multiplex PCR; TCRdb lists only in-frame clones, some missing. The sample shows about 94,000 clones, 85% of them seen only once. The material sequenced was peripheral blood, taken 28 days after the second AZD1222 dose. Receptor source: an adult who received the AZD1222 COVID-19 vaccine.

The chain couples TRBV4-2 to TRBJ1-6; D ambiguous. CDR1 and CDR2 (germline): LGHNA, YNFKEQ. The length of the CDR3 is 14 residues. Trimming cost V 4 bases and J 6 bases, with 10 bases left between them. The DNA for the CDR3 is TGTGCCAGCAGCCCTTTAAGCGCTAATTCACCCCTCCACTTT. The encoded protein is CASSPLSANSPLHF.

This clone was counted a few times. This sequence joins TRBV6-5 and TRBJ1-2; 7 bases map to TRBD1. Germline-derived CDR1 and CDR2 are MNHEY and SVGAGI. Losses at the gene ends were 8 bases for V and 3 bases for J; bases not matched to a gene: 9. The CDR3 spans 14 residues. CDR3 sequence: CASFDRASDYGYTF. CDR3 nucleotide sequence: TGTGCCAGCTTTGACAGGGCGTCCGACTATGGCTACACCTTC.

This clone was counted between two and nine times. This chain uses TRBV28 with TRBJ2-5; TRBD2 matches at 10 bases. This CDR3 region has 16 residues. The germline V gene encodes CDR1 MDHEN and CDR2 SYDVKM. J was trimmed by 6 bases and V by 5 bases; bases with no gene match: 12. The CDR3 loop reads CASSVFAAGGSKTQYF. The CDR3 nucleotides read TGTGCCAGCAGTGTTTTCGCAGCGGGAGGGTCGAAGACCCAGTACTTC.

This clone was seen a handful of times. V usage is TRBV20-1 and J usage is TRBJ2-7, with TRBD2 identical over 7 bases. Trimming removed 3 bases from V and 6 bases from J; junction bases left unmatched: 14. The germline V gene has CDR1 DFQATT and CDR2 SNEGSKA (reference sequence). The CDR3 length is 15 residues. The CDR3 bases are TGCAGTGCTAGTGACTCAGCGGGAACGCCCTCCGAGCAGTACTTC. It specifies CSASDSAGTPSEQYF.

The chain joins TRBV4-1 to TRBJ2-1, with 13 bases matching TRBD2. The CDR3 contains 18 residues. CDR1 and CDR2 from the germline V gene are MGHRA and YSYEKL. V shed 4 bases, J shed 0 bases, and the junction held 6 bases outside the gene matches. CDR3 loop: CASSPGLAGSSSYNEQFF. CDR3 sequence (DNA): TGCGCCAGCAGCCCGGGACTAGCGGGGTCCAGCTCCTACAATGAGCAGTTCTTC.

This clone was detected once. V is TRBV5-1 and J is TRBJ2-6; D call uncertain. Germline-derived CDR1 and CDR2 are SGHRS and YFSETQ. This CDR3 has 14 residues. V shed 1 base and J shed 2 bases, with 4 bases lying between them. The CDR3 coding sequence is TGCGCCAGCAGCTTGAATGCTGGGGCCAACGTCCTGACTTTC. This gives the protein CASSLNAGANVLTF.

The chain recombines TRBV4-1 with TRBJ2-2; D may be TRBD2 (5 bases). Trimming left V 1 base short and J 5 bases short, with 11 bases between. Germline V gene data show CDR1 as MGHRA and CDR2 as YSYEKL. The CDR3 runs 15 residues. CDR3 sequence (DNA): TGCGCCAGCAGCCAAGTTCCTAGCTCGACCGGGGAGCTGTTTTTT. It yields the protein CASSQVPSSTGELFF.

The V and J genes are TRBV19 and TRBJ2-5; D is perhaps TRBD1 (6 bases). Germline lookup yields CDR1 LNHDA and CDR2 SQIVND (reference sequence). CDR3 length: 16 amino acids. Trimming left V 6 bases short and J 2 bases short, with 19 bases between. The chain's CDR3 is CASSRYVTGLQETQYF. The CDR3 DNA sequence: TGTGCCAGTAGCCGATACGTAACAGGGTTACAAGAGACCCAGTACTTC.

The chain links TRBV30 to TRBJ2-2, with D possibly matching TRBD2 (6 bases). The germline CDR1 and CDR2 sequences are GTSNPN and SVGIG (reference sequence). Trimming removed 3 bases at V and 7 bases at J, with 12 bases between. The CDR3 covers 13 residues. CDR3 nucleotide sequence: TGTGCCTGGAGGGCTCCGGGGGTCGGGGAGCTGTTTTTT. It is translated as CAWRAPGVGELFF.

The chain's CDR3 is CASSQDVGYEQYF. The CDR3, as DNA: TGTGCCAGCAGCCAAGATGTCGGCTACGAGCAGTACTTC. V and J are TRBV4-2 and TRBJ2-7; D not resolved. Germline V gives CDR1 LGHNA, CDR2 YNFKEQ. V was trimmed by 0 bases and J by 3 bases, leaving 6 bases between them. This CDR3 comprises 13 residues.

CDR3 sequence reads: CASSLVNNQPQHF. In DNA form, the CDR3 reads TGTGCCAGCAGCTTGGTTAACAATCAGCCCCAGCATTTT. This sequence joins TRBV7-2 and TRBJ1-5; no firm D call. This CDR3 is built from 13 residues. With 3 bases removed from V and 3 bases from J, the gap between germline ends came to 6 bases. Germline CDR1 and CDR2: SGHTA and FQGNSA.

CDR3 bases: TGCGCCAGCAGCTTGGGCTGGGGCAACACCGGGGAGCTGTTTTTT. This codes for CASSLGWGNTGELFF. This chain connects TRBV5-1 to TRBJ2-2, with D possibly matching TRBD1 (5 bases). V was pared by 0 bases and J by 2 bases, with 8 bases between. Per germline, CDR1 SGHRS and CDR2 YFSETQ. The CDR3 length is 15 residues.

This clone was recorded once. The CDR3: CASTQTGPGGLYEQYF. In DNA form, the CDR3 reads TGTGCCAGCACTCAAACGGGGCCAGGAGGGTTATACGAGCAGTACTTC. The chain has TRBV28 and TRBJ2-7, with a possible D match to TRBD2 (6 bases). Germline V gives CDR1 MDHEN, CDR2 SYDVKM. V shed 7 bases and J shed 4 bases, with 23 bases lying between them. This CDR3 is built from 16 residues.

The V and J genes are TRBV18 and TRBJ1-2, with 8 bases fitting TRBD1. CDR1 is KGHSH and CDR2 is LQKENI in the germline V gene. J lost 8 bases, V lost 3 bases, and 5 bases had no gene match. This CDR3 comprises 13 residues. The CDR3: CASSPDRARGYTF. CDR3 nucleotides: TGTGCCAGCTCACCGGACAGGGCGCGGGGCTACACCTTC.

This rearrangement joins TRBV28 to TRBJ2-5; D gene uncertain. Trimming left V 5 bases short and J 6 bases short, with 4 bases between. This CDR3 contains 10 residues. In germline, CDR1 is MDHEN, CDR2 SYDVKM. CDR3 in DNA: TGTGCCAGCAGTCAGAAGACCCAGTACTTC. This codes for CASSQKTQYF.

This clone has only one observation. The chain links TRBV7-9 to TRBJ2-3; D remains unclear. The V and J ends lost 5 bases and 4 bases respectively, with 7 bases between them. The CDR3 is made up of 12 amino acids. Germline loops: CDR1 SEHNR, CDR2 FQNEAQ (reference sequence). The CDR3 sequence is CASSQLADTQYF. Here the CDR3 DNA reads TGTGCCAGCAGCCAGTTGGCAGATACGCAGTATTTT.

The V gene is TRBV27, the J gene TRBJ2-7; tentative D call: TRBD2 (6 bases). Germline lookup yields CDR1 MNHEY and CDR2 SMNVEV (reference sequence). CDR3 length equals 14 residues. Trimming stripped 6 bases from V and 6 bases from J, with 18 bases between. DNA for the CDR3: TGTGCCAGCAGCCCCCAGGGCAGGCGGGGCGAGCAGTACTTC. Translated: CASSPQGRRGEQYF.

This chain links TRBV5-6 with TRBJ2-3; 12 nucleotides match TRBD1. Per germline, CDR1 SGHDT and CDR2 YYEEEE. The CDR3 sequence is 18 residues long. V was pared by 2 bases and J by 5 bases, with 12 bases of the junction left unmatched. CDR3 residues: CASSFGLRDRGRGDTQYF. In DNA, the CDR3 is TGTGCCAGCAGCTTTGGACTCCGGGACAGGGGGCGAGGAGATACGCAGTATTTT.